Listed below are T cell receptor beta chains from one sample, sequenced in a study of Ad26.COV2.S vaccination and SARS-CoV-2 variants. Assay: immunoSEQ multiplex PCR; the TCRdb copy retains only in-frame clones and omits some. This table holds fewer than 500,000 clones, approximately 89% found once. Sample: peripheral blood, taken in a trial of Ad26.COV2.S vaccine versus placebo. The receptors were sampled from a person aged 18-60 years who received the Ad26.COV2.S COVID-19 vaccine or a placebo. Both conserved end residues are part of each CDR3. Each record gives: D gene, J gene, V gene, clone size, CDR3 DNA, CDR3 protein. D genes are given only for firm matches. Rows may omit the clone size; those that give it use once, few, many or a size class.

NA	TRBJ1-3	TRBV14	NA	TGTGCCAGCAGCCGCCATGCAGATTCCGGAAACACCATATATTTT	CASSRHADSGNTIYF
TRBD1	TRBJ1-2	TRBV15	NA	TGTGCCACCAGCAGAGATCCGAGACAGGGGACTGGCTACACCTTC	CATSRDPRQGTGYTF
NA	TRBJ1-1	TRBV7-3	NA	TGTGCCAGCAGCTTAAGAAGGGACACTGAAGCTTTCTTT	CASSLRRDTEAFF
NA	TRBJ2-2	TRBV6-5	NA	TGTGCCAGCAGTTCATATGCGAACACCGGGGAGCTGTTTTTT	CASSSYANTGELFF
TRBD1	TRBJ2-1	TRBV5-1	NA	TGCGCCAGCAGCTCGACAGGGGGATTCTACAATGAGCAGTTCTTC	CASSSTGGFYNEQFF
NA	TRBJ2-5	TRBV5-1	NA	TGCGCCAGCAGCTTGGGGAGGGAGACCCAGTACTTC	CASSLGRETQYF
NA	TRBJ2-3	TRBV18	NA	TGTGCCAGCTCAAGTGGCGCTAGATTAACAGATACGCAGTATTTT	CASSSGARLTDTQYF
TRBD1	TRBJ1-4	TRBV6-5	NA	TGTGCCAGTCGTGGGGGACAGCGGAATGAAAAACTGTTTTTT	CASRGGQRNEKLFF
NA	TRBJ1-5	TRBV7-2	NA	TGTGCCAGCAGCTTAAGATACGGAAGCAATCAGCCCCAGCATTTT	CASSLRYGSNQPQHF
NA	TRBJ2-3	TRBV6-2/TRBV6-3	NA	TGTGCCAGCAGTGGGGGTCACCACACAGATACGCAGTATTTT	CASSGGHHTDTQYF
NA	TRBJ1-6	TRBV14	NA	TGTGCCAGCAGCCCCCTTGGAGGCTTCTTAGGGTCACCCCTCCACTTT	CASSPLGGFLGSPLHF
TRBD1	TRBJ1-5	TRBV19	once	TGTGCCAGTAGTTTATCGAATGACAGGGCCTTCAATCAGCCCCAGCATTTT	CASSLSNDRAFNQPQHF
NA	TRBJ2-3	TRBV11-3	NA	TGTGCCAGCAGCTTAGCTGTTGCGGGGGCCACAGATACGCAGTATTTT	CASSLAVAGATDTQYF